The sequence of this T cell receptor (beta chain) was determined in a study of T cell responses to AZD1222 COVID-19 vaccine. Study-wide results and limits: Increased Spike-specific TCR breadth and depth were observed after two AZD1222 doses. Among the donors, most were white British and more were female, and clonal diversity was possibly underestimated.

In regard to this clone: Its cognate antigen is unknown.

It was second doses at about 4 or about 12 weeks that were pooled. V shed 3 bases and J shed 7 bases, with 10 bases lying between them. The CDR3 totals 12 residues. Germline V lookup: CDR1 SEHNR, CDR2 FQNEAQ (reference sequence). The table came from immunoSEQ multiplex PCR; TCRdb's copy has only in-frame clones and leaves some out. Of under 110,000 clones listed, 90% are singletons. The source is an adult who received the AZD1222 COVID-19 vaccine. The gene calls are TRBV7-9 and TRBJ2-7, with D possibly being TRBD1 (5 bases). The sample was peripheral blood, taken 28 days after the second AZD1222 dose. CDR3 sequence (DNA): TGTGCCAGCAGCTTGTTTCCAGGGGAGCAGTACTTC. It encodes CASSLFPGEQYF.